This T cell receptor (beta chain) comes out of a study of blood T cell repertoires in COVID-19. TCRdb's copy holds only in-frame clones and misses some; the assay was immunoSEQ multiplex PCR. The sample has some 200,000 clones, around nine tenths seen once. The receptor comes from a man aged 65 to 85 with acute or convalescent COVID-19. Specimen: peripheral blood.

The CDR3 is CAISPWGEGSNEAFF. DNA for the CDR3: TGTGCCATCAGCCCCTGGGGGGAGGGGTCGAATGAAGCTTTCTTT. This rearrangement joins TRBV10-3 to TRBJ1-1, with a tentative D call TRBD1 (5 bases). V shed 6 bases and J shed 7 bases, with 21 bases lying between them. Germline CDR1 reads ENHRY; CDR2 reads SYGVKD. CDR3 length equals 15 residues.